This TCR beta chain was identified during a study of control samples from healthy donors and cancer patients. Only in-frame clones appear in the TCRdb table, and some are missing; sequencing was by immunoSEQ multiplex PCR. The table records some 150,000 clones, over 85% of them present only once. Sequencing was performed on blood. The receptor was isolated from a man aged 45 to 65 in good health.

The CDR3, as DNA: TGCGCCAGCAGCCAACTAGCGGGGAGCTCCTACAATGAGCAGTTCTTC. It specifies CASSQLAGSSYNEQFF. The chain has TRBV4-1 and TRBJ2-1, with 9 positions matching TRBD2. V lost 2 bases to trimming and J lost 0 bases; unmatched junction nucleotides: 2. Germline V lookup: CDR1 MGHRA, CDR2 YSYEKL. CDR3 length equals 16 residues.